This T cell receptor beta chain was recovered during a study of blood T cell repertoires in COVID-19. Study background: Both acute and convalescent COVID-19 samples were obtained from the United States, Italy and Spain. The cDNA or gDNA used as material had been derived from T cells, B-cell-depleted T cells, or PBMCs.

V lost 4 bases and J lost 0, with 12 bases in between. Germline CDR1 SEHNR, CDR2 FQNEAQ (reference sequence). The CDR3 is made up of 15 amino acids. Authors' analysis steps: The authors estimated nucleated cell counts from reference gene primer amplification. Assay used: immunoSEQ multiplex PCR; TCRdb lists only in-frame clones, some missing. D and trimming come from the DNA, and the V and J calls and clone size come from that table. The sample lists tens of thousands of clones, approximately 82% occurring once. Sequencing was carried out using peripheral blood. This receptor was identified in a human donor in a cohort sampled during active or convalescent COVID-19. V gene TRBV7-9 combines with J gene TRBJ1-1; maybe TRBD1 (6 bases). CDR3 amino acids: CASSSPTGLNTEAFF. The CDR3 nucleotides read TGTGCCAGCAGCTCCCCGACAGGATTGAACACTGAAGCTTTCTTT.